This TCR beta chain was recovered during a study of shared clonotypes between healthy human individuals. Study findings and constraints: Naive subsets generally had larger estimated richness than memory subsets.

Germline CDR1 and CDR2: SEHNR and FQNEAQ (reference sequence). Trimming removed 5 bases from V and 0 bases from J, with 11 bases in between. This CDR3 comprises 15 residues. Cells designated naive CD8 were CD45RO-negative and were positively selected for CCR7, with terminally differentiated effector memory CD45RA+ cells excluded. Repertoires were generated with immunoSEQ multiplex PCR, while TCRdb's copy carries only in-frame clones and drops some. Of under 850,000 clones in the sample, 80% to 95% were seen once. With respect to this clone: Its antigen is not known.

The rearrangement uses TRBV7-9 and TRBJ1-3; D not resolved. Sequencing input: naive CD8+ T cells sorted from blood. The clonotype comes from a man younger than 40 in good health. As DNA, the CDR3 is TGTGCCAGCAGCATGACGGATTCCTCTGGAAACACCATATATTTT. Protein: CASSMTDSSGNTIYF.